The T cell receptor (beta chain) under discussion was sequenced for a study of blood T cell repertoires in COVID-19. Study-level information: COVID-19 samples from acute and convalescent phases originated in the United States, Italy and Spain. The cDNA or gDNA used as material had been derived from T cells, B-cell-depleted T cells, or PBMCs.

TCRdb's table, derived via immunoSEQ multiplex PCR, lists solely in-frame clones and lacks some. Of 70,000 to 95,000 clones listed, approximately 92% were seen once; the top ten hold about 5.9%. V was clipped by 7 bases and J by 5 bases, with 17 bases between them. From germline, CDR1 is SQVTM and CDR2 ANQGSEA. This CDR3 region has 13 residues. The V gene is TRBV29-1, the J gene TRBJ2-5; D might be TRBD1 (6 bases). Input material: peripheral blood. This receptor was taken from a woman in her sixties with active COVID-19. The CDR3 loop reads CSAIGRGWETQYF. CDR3 nucleotide sequence: TGCAGCGCCATCGGCAGGGGTTGGGAGACCCAGTACTTC.